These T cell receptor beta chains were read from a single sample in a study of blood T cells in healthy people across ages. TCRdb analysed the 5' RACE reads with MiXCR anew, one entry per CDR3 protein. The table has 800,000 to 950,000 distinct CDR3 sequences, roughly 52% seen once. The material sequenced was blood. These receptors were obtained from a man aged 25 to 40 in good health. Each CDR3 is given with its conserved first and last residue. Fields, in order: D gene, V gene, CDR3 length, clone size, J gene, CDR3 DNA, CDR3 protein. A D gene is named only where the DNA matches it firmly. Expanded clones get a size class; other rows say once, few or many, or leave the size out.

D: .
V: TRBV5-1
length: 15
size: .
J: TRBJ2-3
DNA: TGCGCCAGCAGCGGTGGAGTCAGGGAAACAGATACGCAGTATTTT
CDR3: CASSGGVRETDTQYF

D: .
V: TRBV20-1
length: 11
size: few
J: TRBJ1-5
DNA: TGCAGTGCTAGCGTGAGTCAGCCCCAGCATTTT
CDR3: CSASVSQPQHF

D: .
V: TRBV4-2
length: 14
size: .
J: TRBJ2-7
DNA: TGTGCCAGCAGCCAAGAGAGGGCTAGCCTTGAGCAGTACTTC
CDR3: CASSQERASLEQYF

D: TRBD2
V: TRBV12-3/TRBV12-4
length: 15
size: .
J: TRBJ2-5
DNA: TGTGCCAGCAGAGGTCTAGCGGGGGACCAAGAGACCCAGTACTTC
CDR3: CASRGLAGDQETQYF

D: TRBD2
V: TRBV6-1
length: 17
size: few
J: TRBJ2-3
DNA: TGTGCCAGCAGTGAAGAATTAGTAGCGGGGGGGCAGGATACGCAGTATTTT
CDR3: CASSEELVAGGQDTQYF

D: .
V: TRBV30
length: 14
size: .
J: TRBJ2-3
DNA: TGTGCCTGGAGTGTTAGCATAATGGGGAGTACGCAGTATTTT
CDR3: CAWSVSIMGSTQYF

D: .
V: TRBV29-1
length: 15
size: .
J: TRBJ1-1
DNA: TGCAGCGCCGGGACGGCTCGACCGCTGAACACTGAAGCTTTCTTT
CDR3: CSAGTARPLNTEAFF

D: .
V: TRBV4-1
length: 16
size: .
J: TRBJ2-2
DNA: TGCGCCAGCAGCCGCACGACAGGTTTCGCTACCTGGGAGCTGTTTTTT
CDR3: CASSRTTGFATWELFF

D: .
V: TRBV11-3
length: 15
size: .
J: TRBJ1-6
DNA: TGTGCCAGCAGCTTAGGTGCCAGCTCAGGGTCACCCCTCCACTTT
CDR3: CASSLGASSGSPLHF

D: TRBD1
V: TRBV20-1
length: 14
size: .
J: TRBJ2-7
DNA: TGCAGTGCTAGAGACAGGGGGAATTTATTAGAGCAGTACTTC
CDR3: CSARDRGNLLEQYF

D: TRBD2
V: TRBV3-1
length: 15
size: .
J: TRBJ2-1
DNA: TGTGCCAGCAGTCCCGGGACTAGCTCCCGTGAGACCCAGTTCTTC
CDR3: CASSPGTSSRETQFF

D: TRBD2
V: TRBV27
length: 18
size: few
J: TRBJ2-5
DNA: TGTGCCAGCAGTTTAGTGGCTAGCGGGGGGGTAAATCGAGAGACCCAGTACTTC
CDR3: CASSLVASGGVNRETQYF

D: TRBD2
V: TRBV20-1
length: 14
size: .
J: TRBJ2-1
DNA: TGCAGTGCTAGAGGACTAGCGGGGGGTAATGAGCAGTTCTTC
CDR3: CSARGLAGGNEQFF

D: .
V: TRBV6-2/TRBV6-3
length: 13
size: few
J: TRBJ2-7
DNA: TGTGCCAGCATTTCTGGGGGAGCAGGCGAGCAGTACTTC
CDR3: CASISGGAGEQYF

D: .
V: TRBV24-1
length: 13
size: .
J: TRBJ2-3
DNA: TGTGCCACCCTGGGCGTAGGCACAGATACGCAGTATTTT
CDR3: CATLGVGTDTQYF

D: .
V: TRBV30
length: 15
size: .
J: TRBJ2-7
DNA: TGCGCCTGGAGTGCTAAGACAGCCGGCAGCTACGAGCAGTACTTC
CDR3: CAWSAKTAGSYEQYF

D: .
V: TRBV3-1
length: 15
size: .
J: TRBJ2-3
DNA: TGTGCCAGCAGCCAAGATCAGGTGCGTGGGGATACGCAGTATTTT
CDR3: CASSQDQVRGDTQYF

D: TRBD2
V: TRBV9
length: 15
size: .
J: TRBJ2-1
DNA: TGTGCCAGCAGCAGGACTAGCCGGACTTACAATGAGCAGTTCTTC
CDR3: CASSRTSRTYNEQFF

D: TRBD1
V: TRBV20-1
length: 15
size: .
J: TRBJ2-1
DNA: TGCAGTGCTAGAATTTCCGGGACAGCCAAAAATGAGCAGTTCTTC
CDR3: CSARISGTAKNEQFF

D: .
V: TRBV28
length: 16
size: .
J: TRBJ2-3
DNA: TGTGCCAGCAGTTTATGGGCGGGGGCCTTCACAGATACGCAGTATTTT
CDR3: CASSLWAGAFTDTQYF

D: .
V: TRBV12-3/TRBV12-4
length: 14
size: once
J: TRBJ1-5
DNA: TGTGCCAGCAGTTTGTTGGGCCACAATCAGCCCCAGCATTTT
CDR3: CASSLLGHNQPQHF

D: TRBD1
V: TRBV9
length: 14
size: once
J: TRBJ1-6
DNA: TGTGCCAGCAGTTCTGGACAGGGGAGGTCACCCCTCCACTTT
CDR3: CASSSGQGRSPLHF

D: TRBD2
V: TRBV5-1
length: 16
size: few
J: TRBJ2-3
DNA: TGCGCCAGCAGCTTTGGGACTAGCGGAAACACAGATACGCAGTATTTT
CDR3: CASSFGTSGNTDTQYF

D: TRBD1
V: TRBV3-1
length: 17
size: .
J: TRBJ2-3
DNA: TGTGCCAGCAGCCAAGTTTCTCCGACAGGGAGCACAGATACGCAGTATTTT
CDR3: CASSQVSPTGSTDTQYF

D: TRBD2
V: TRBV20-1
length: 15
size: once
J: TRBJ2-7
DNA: TGCAGTGCTAGAGATGGAAGAGCGGGAGCTGGCGAGCAGTACTTC
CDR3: CSARDGRAGAGEQYF

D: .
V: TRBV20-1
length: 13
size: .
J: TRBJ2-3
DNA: TGCAGTGCTAGAGAACAACTGGATTATACGCAGTATTTT
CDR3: CSAREQLDYTQYF

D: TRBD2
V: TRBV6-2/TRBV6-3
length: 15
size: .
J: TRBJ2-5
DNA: TGTGCCAGCAGTCCCGGGGACTATCGAAGTGAGGAGCAGTACTTC
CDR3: CASSPGDYRSEEQYF

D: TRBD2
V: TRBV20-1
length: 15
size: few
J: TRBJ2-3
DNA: TGCAGTGCTAGAGATCTTGCGGGGGTCTCAGATACGCAGTATTTT
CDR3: CSARDLAGVSDTQYF

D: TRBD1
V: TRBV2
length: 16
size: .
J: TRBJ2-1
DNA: TGTGCCAGCAGTGGCTCCGGGACAGAACATATCAATGAGCAGTTCTTC
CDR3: CASSGSGTEHINEQFF

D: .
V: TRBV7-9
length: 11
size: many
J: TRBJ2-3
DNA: TGTGCCAGCAGCTCCAGAGATACGCAGTATTTT
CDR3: CASSSRDTQYF

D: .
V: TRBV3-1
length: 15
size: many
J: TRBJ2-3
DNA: TGCGCCAGCAGCCAAGAGGGCAGGTCCACAGATACGCAGTATTTT
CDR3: CASSQEGRSTDTQYF

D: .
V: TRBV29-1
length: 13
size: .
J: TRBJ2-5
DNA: TGCAGCGGCGAGGAGAGGGGAGGAGAGACCCAGTACTTC
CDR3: CSGEERGGETQYF

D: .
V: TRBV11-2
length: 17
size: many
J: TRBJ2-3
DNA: TGTGCCAGCAGCTTATTTATTTCGCGCGCCCTGGGGGATACGCAGTATTTT
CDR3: CASSLFISRALGDTQYF

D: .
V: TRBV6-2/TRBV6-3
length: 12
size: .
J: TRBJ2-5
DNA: TGTGCCAGCAGTTACTCCCAATACGGGCAGTACTTC
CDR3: CASSYSQYGQYF

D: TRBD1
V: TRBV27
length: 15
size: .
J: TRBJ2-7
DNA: TGTGCCAGCAGTTTGTTCACAGGGGCCCCCTACGAGCAGTACTTC
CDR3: CASSLFTGAPYEQYF

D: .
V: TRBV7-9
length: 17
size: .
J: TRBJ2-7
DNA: TGTGCCAGCAGCTTAGGGATTCCAATTCCGGATTACTACGAGCAGTACTTC
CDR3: CASSLGIPIPDYYEQYF

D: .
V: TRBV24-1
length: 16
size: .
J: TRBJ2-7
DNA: TGTGCCACCAGTGATTTCCGCCTTACAGGAACCTACGAGCAGTACTTC
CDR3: CATSDFRLTGTYEQYF

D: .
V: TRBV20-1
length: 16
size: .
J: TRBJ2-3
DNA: TGCAGTGCCAATAACCGGAGGGGCGGAGGTTTGGATACGCAGTATTTT
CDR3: CSANNRRGGGLDTQYF

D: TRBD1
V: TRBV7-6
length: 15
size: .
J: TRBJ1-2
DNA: TGTGCCAGCAGCTTAAGGACAGGGTGGAACTATGGCTACACCTTC
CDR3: CASSLRTGWNYGYTF

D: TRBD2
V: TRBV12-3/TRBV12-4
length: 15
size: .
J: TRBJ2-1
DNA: TGTGCCAGCAGTCGGACTAGCGGGGCAGACAATGAGCAGTTCTTC
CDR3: CASSRTSGADNEQFF

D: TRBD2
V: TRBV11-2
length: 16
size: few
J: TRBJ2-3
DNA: TGTGCCAGCAGACCACTAGCGGGACGCATCACAGATACGCAGTATTTT
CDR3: CASRPLAGRITDTQYF

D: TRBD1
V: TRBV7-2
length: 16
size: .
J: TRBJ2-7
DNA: TGTGCCAGCAGCTTAGCGGTCGGGACAGGGTTCTACGAGCGGTACTTC
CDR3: CASSLAVGTGFYERYF

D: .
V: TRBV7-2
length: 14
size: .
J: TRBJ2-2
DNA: TGTGCCAGCAGCTGGGGCTTCATCACCGGGGAGCTGTTTTTT
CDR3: CASSWGFITGELFF

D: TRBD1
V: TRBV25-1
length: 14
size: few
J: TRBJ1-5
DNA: TGTGCCAGCAGCCCAGGGGGCAGGAATCAGCCCCAGCATTTT
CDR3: CASSPGGRNQPQHF

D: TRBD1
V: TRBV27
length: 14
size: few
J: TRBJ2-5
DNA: TGTGCCAGCAGTTTATGGACAGGGGAGGAGACCCAGTACTTC
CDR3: CASSLWTGEETQYF

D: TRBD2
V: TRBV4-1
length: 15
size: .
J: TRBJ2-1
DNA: TGCGCCAGCAGCCAAGAGGGAGGGGCCGACAATGAGCAGTTCTTC
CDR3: CASSQEGGADNEQFF

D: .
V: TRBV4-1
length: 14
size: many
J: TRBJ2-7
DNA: TGCGCCAGCAGCCACGCCGGAGGAGACTTAGAGCAGTACTTC
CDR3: CASSHAGGDLEQYF

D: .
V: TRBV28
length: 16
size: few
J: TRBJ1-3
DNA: TGTGCCAGCAGTCCCCCCTCGAGGGGAGCTGGAAACACCATATATTTT
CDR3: CASSPPSRGAGNTIYF

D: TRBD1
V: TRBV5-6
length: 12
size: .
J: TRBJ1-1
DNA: TGTGCCAGCAGTCCAGGGGGGTTGAGAGCTTTCTTT
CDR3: CASSPGGLRAFF

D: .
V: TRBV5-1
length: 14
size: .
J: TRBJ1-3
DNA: TGCGCCAGCAGCTTGGTGGGCTCTGGAAACACCATATATTTT
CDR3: CASSLVGSGNTIYF

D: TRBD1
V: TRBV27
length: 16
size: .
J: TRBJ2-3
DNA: TGTGCCAGCAGTCCCGACAGGGATGAGTTCATGGATACGCAGTATTTT
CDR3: CASSPDRDEFMDTQYF

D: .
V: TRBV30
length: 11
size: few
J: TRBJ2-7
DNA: TGTGCCTGGTCGGACAGCTACGAGCAGTACTTC
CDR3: CAWSDSYEQYF

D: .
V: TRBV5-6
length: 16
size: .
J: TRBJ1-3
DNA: TGTGCCAGCAGCTTTTACAACGGATACTCTGGAAACACCATATATTTT
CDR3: CASSFYNGYSGNTIYF

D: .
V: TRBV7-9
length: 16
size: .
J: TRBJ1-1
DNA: TGTGCCAGCAGCTTAAGGAGGGGACCACTCCACACTGAAGCTTTCTTT
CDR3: CASSLRRGPLHTEAFF

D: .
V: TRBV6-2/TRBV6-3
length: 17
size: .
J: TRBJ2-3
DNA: TGTGCCAGCAGTTACTCGCGCAACTTAGATAGCACAGATACGCAGTATTTT
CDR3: CASSYSRNLDSTDTQYF

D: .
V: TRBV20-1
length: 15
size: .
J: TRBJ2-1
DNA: TGCAGTGCTAGAGATGACCTAGTAGCCCTCAATGAGCAGTTCTTC
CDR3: CSARDDLVALNEQFF

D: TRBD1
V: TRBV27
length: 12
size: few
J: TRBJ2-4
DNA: TGTGCCAGCAGTTTCACAGGGGCCATTCAGTACTTC
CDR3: CASSFTGAIQYF